The 30 T cell receptor beta chains given below trace back to one sample, sequenced in a study of blood T cell repertoires in COVID-19. The protocol was immunoSEQ multiplex PCR, while the TCRdb copy is restricted to in-frame clones and leaves out a portion. The data hold about 210,000 clones, with approximately 85% observed a single time. The specimen was peripheral blood. These receptors were obtained from a man aged 50 or older with COVID-19, enrolled during active disease.

The J gene is TRBJ1-4, the V gene TRBV5-4; D is possibly TRBD1 (6 bases). Germline values: CDR1 SGHNT, CDR2 YYREEE (reference sequence). The V gene lost 0 bases and the J gene lost 7 bases, with 22 bases spanning the gap. CDR3 length equals 18 residues. As DNA, the CDR3 is TGTGCCAGCAGCTTGGCGGGACAAACACTACGTGGTGGTGAAAAACTGTTTTTT. Amino acids: CASSLAGQTLRGGEKLFF.

V is TRBV13 and J is TRBJ2-7; TRBD1 matches at 10 bases. V gave up 5 bases and J gave up 4 bases; unmatched junction bases: 8. The germline V gene encodes CDR1 PRHDT and CDR2 FYEKMQ (reference sequence). The CDR3 has 15 residues. The CDR3 spells CASSPRGQGLYEQYF. The CDR3 coding sequence is TGTGCCAGCAGCCCCCGGGGACAGGGGTTATACGAGCAGTACTTC.

The rearrangement joins TRBV29-1 to TRBJ2-7, with 11 bases identical to TRBD1. From germline, CDR1 is SQVTM and CDR2 ANQGSEA. Trimming cost V 0 bases and J 3 bases; bases outside gene matches: 1. There are 14 residues in the CDR3. The CDR3 sequence is CSVEDGTGGYEQYF. In DNA, the CDR3 is TGCAGCGTTGAAGATGGGACAGGGGGCTACGAGCAGTACTTC.

V usage is TRBV30 and J usage is TRBJ2-2, with no clear D. The CDR3 loop spans 14 amino acids. Trimming removed 2 bases from V and 4 bases from J, with 11 bases in between. Germline-derived CDR1 and CDR2 are GTSNPN and SVGIG (reference sequence). The DNA for the CDR3 is TGTGCCTGGAGTTCCGAGGTGGGCACCGGGGAGCTGTTTTTT. It translates to CAWSSEVGTGELFF. Filled out from reference TRBV30 and TRBJ2-2, the complete variable domain reads SQTIHQWPATLVQPVGSPLSLECTVEGTSNPNLYWYRQAAGRGLQLLFYSVGIGQISSEVPQNLSASRPQDRQFILSSKKLLLSDSGFYLCAWSSEVGTGELFFGEGSRLTVL.

The V gene is TRBV6-2 or TRBV6-3, the J gene TRBJ2-1, with TRBD1 identical over 7 bases. CDR1 and CDR2 from the germline V gene are MNHEY and SVGEGT. This CDR3 is built from 14 residues. V lost 2 bases, J lost 7 bases, and 5 bases stayed unmatched. CDR3 residues: CASSYKGAMNEQFF. Written as DNA, the CDR3 is TGTGCCAGCAGTTACAAGGGGGCGATGAATGAGCAGTTCTTC.

The rearrangement joins TRBV7-9 to TRBJ2-1, with D perhaps matching TRBD2 (6 bases). Trimming took off 5 bases at V and 13 bases at J, with 18 bases between the two ends. The CDR3 has 13 amino acids. The germline CDR1 and CDR2 sequences are SEHNR and FQNEAQ (reference sequence). The CDR3 protein is CASSAGDLTKQFF. The CDR3 DNA sequence: TGTGCCAGCAGCGCCGGGGACTTGACAAAACAGTTCTTC.

This clone came up a few times. The chain carries TRBV19 and TRBJ1-5; D unclear. Germline-derived CDR1 and CDR2 are LNHDA and SQIVND (reference sequence). The CDR3 spans 14 residues. The V end lost 6 bases, the J end lost 4 bases, and 13 bases lay between the germline ends. CDR3 sequence: CASSTGRWNQPQHF. CDR3 nucleotides: TGTGCCAGTAGCACTGGGAGGTGGAATCAGCCCCAGCATTTT. The full variable domain, its missing parts supplied by reference TRBV19 and TRBJ1-5, is DGGITQSPKYLFRKEGQNVTLSCEQNLNHDAMYWYRQDPGQGLRLIYYSQIVNDFQKGDIAEGYSVSREKKESFPLTVTSAQKNPTAFYLCASSTGRWNQPQHFGDGTRLSIL.

The rearrangement links TRBV5-1 to TRBJ2-5; D remains unclear. The germline V gene has CDR1 SGHRS and CDR2 YFSETQ. The CDR3 extends over 14 amino acids. V was pared by 1 base and J by 2 bases, with 9 bases between. CDR3 residues: CASSLWAAQETQYF. As DNA, the CDR3 is TGCGCCAGCAGCTTGTGGGCAGCTCAAGAGACCCAGTACTTC.

V and J are TRBV15 and TRBJ2-1; TRBD1 is a possible D gene (6 bases). V shed 0 bases and J shed 8 bases, with 14 bases lying between them. The CDR3 has 15 residues. Germline V gene data show CDR1 as LNHNV and CDR2 as YYDKDF (reference sequence). CDR3: CATSRDRQGWDEQFF. In nucleotides, the CDR3 is TGTGCCACCAGCAGAGATAGGCAGGGGTGGGATGAGCAGTTCTTC.

The V gene is TRBV27, the J gene TRBJ2-1, with 9 positions matching TRBD1. Per the germline V gene, CDR1 is MNHEY and CDR2 is SMNVEV (reference sequence). The length of the CDR3 is 15 residues. J gave up 4 bases and V 7 bases, and 8 bases lay outside the gene matches. In DNA, the CDR3 is TGTGCCAGCAAACGGACCGGGACAGGGTACAATGAGCAGTTCTTC. This gives the protein CASKRTGTGYNEQFF.

The chain recombines TRBV5-1 with TRBJ2-1, with 8 bases that match TRBD1. Germline CDR1 SGHRS, CDR2 YFSETQ. This CDR3 is built from 15 residues. The junction had 5 bases not matched to a gene; V was cut back by 5 bases and J by 1 base. In DNA form, the CDR3 reads TGCGCCAGCAGTCCCAGACAGGGGTCCTACAATGAGCAGTTCTTC. Protein: CASSPRQGSYNEQFF.

The V and J genes are TRBV2 and TRBJ1-1; TRBD1 might be the D (5 bases). Deletions cut 4 bases from V and 4 bases from J, with 13 bases between. This CDR3 comprises 14 residues. Germline V gives CDR1 SNHLY, CDR2 FYNNEI. CDR3 sequence: CASSGPAGRTEAFF. For the CDR3, the DNA is TGTGCCAGCAGTGGTCCGGCAGGGCGCACTGAAGCTTTCTTT.

The chain links TRBV11-2 to TRBJ2-5; 11 bases fit TRBD2. This CDR3 comprises 17 residues. J lost 4 bases, V lost 1 base, and 8 bases had no gene match. In germline, CDR1 is SGHAT, CDR2 FQNNGV. The CDR3 reads CASSLVVLAGGIETQYF. The CDR3 region has the DNA TGTGCCAGCAGCTTAGTAGTCCTAGCGGGGGGCATAGAGACCCAGTACTTC.

The chain has TRBV25-1 and TRBJ1-2, with a possible D match to TRBD1 (6 bases). Germline CDR1 MGHDK, CDR2 SYGVNS. The CDR3 totals 12 residues. The germline V and J ends were trimmed by 7 bases and 4 bases, with 10 bases remaining between them. CDR3 in amino acids: CASTTGFYGYTF. CDR3 DNA sequence: TGTGCCAGCACGACAGGTTTCTATGGCTACACCTTC.

This clone was picked up a small number of times. The chain couples TRBV28 to TRBJ2-7; a possible D gene is TRBD1 (6 bases). CDR1 MDHEN and CDR2 SYDVKM come from the germline V gene. Trimming took 2 bases from V and 2 from J, leaving 13 bases between them. The CDR3 contains 15 residues. The CDR3 region is CASSLDQGLPYEQYF. The CDR3 nucleotides are TGTGCCAGCAGTTTAGATCAGGGGCTTCCCTACGAGCAGTACTTC.

The CDR3 sequence is CASSQGRRNSGNTIYF. The CDR3 bases are TGTGCCAGCAGCCAAGGGCGGCGGAACTCTGGAAACACCATATATTTT. V gene TRBV3-1 (or the pseudogene TRBV3-2) combines with J gene TRBJ1-3; no clear D gene. V was pared by 1 base and J by 0 bases, with 10 bases between. Germline loops: CDR1 LGHDT, CDR2 YNNKEL (reference sequence). This CDR3 is built from 16 residues.

J is TRBJ1-2 and V is TRBV9; 8 bases align to TRBD1. Germline V gene sequence: CDR1 SGDLS, CDR2 YYNGEE. This CDR3 has 16 amino acids. Unmatched junction bases numbered 10, after V lost 4 bases and J lost 2 bases. The chain's CDR3 is CASSRGAGGENYGYTF. CDR3 in DNA: TGTGCCAGCAGCCGGGGGGCAGGGGGCGAAAACTATGGCTACACCTTC.

This rearrangement joins TRBV9 to TRBJ2-1; D is possibly TRBD2 (5 bases). Germline values: CDR1 SGDLS, CDR2 YYNGEE. This CDR3 has 16 residues. Trimming took off 3 bases at V and 2 bases at J, with 15 bases between the two ends. DNA of the CDR3: TGTGCCAGCAGCGCAACGGGATCCGCTACCTACAATGAGCAGTTCTTC. Residues: CASSATGSATYNEQFF.

The V and J genes are TRBV25-1 and TRBJ1-5, with D perhaps matching TRBD1 (5 bases). Trimming stripped 6 bases from V and 7 bases from J, with 10 bases between. Germline assignment: CDR1 MGHDK and CDR2 SYGVNS. This CDR3 is 12 amino acids long. This CDR3 reads CASSQGSQPQHF. CDR3 DNA: TGTGCCAGCAGCCAGGGTAGCCAGCCCCAGCATTTT. The variable domain in full, with the rest retrieved from reference TRBV25-1 and TRBJ1-5, is EADIYQTPRYLVIGTGKKITLECSQTMGHDKMYWYQQDPGMELHLIHYSYGVNSTEKGDLSSESTVSRIRTEHFPLTLESARPSHTSQYLCASSQGSQPQHFGDGTRLSIL.

The CDR3 DNA reads as TGTGCCAGCAGAGGGAGGACTAGCGGGGGAGACGAGCAGTACTTC. Its translation is CASRGRTSGGDEQYF. The chain employs TRBV2 and TRBJ2-7, with TRBD2 matching over 13 bases. V dropped 6 bases and J dropped 5; count of bases not matched to a gene: 7. The CDR3 is 15 amino acids. In germline, CDR1 is SNHLY, CDR2 FYNNEI.

This rearrangement joins TRBV5-5 to TRBJ1-6; 7 nucleotides align to TRBD1. Germline CDR1 reads SGHKS; CDR2 reads YYEKEE (reference sequence). J was trimmed by 10 bases and V by 0 bases; bases with no gene match: 7. There are 15 residues in the CDR3. The CDR3 loop is CASSLEEGARSPLHF. The CDR3 DNA is TGTGCCAGCAGCTTGGAAGAGGGGGCAAGGTCACCCCTCCACTTT.

The chain joins TRBV7-9 to TRBJ2-1; D is ambiguous. Trimming removed 1 base at V and 1 base at J, with 11 bases between. Germline V lookup: CDR1 SEHNR, CDR2 FQNEAQ (reference sequence). The CDR3 is 16 residues long. This CDR3 reads CASSLGGGLSYNEQFF. CDR3 DNA: TGTGCCAGCAGCTTAGGTGGTGGGCTGTCCTACAATGAGCAGTTCTTC.

V gene TRBV19 combines with J gene TRBJ2-1, with 9 bases that match TRBD2. The V and J ends lost 10 bases and 12 bases, in that order; junction bases with no gene match: 10. The length of the CDR3 is 12 residues. Germline V lookup: CDR1 LNHDA, CDR2 SQIVND (reference sequence). The CDR3: CATSSGLALQFF. In DNA form, the CDR3 reads TGTGCCACTTCAAGTGGACTAGCGTTGCAGTTCTTC.

This chain joins TRBV29-1 and TRBJ2-3; possible D gene TRBD2, 5 bases. CDR1 and CDR2 from the germline V gene are SQVTM and ANQGSEA. Trimming pared 8 bases from V and 4 bases from J, leaving 13 bases between. The CDR3 covers 12 residues. This CDR3 reads CSTSDGADTQYF. In nucleotides, the CDR3 is TGCAGCACGTCAGACGGGGCAGATACGCAGTATTTT.

The chain joins TRBV5-8 to TRBJ1-2, with D uncertain. CDR3 size: 16 residues. Trimming took off 0 bases at V and 3 bases at J, with 15 bases between the two ends. Per germline, CDR1 SGHTS and CDR2 YDEGEE. The chain's CDR3 is CASSLGLNLRDYGYTF. The CDR3 DNA sequence: TGTGCCAGCAGCTTGGGACTTAATCTCAGAGACTATGGCTACACCTTC.

The CDR3 DNA is TGTGCCAGCAGCCAAGGTAGGGCAGGGTTGGATGGGGAGCAGTACTTC. Its translation is CASSQGRAGLDGEQYF. The chain is built from TRBV4-2 and TRBJ2-7; possibly TRBD1 for D (5 bases). The CDR3 has 16 amino acids. Germline V gene sequence: CDR1 LGHNA, CDR2 YNFKEQ. Trimming took off 1 base at V and 7 bases at J, with 20 bases between the two ends.

The chain joins TRBV19 to TRBJ2-3; 8 positions match TRBD2. The germline CDR1 and CDR2 sequences are LNHDA and SQIVND (reference sequence). The V gene end was trimmed by 7 bases and the J gene end by 3 bases; junction bases not matched to a gene: 6. The CDR3 has 14 amino acids. CDR3 in DNA: TGTGCCAGTACCTCGGGAGGGGGAACAGATACGCAGTATTTT. Protein product: CASTSGGGTDTQYF.

The chain uses TRBV18 and TRBJ2-5; D might be TRBD2 (5 bases). V gave up 7 bases and J gave up 5 bases, with 14 bases separating them. CDR3 length equals 13 residues. Germline V gives CDR1 KGHSH, CDR2 LQKENI. For the CDR3, the DNA is TGTGCCAGCTTCCGGGGTTCGAGGGAGACCCAGTACTTC. Amino acids: CASFRGSRETQYF.

The chain couples TRBV5-4 to TRBJ1-5; TRBD1 matches at 7 bases. The germline V gene encodes CDR1 SGHNT and CDR2 YYREEE (reference sequence). Losses at the gene ends were 5 bases for V and 0 bases for J; bases not matched to a gene: 5. The CDR3 covers 15 residues. The CDR3 protein is CASRDGTDSNQPQHF. The CDR3 DNA reads as TGTGCCAGCAGGGACGGGACAGATAGCAATCAGCCCCAGCATTTT.

The rearrangement joins TRBV18 to TRBJ2-1; 9 positions agree with TRBD1. CDR3 size: 15 residues. The V segment lost 2 bases and the J segment 4 bases; nucleotides outside the gene matches: 3. CDR1 and CDR2 from the germline V gene are KGHSH and LQKENI. The chain's CDR3 is CASSPMGQGYNEQFF. CDR3 bases: TGTGCCAGCTCACCAATGGGACAGGGTTACAATGAGCAGTTCTTC.